This T cell receptor beta chain was obtained from a study of T cells in Graves' hyperthyroidism and ophthalmopathy. Sample collection date corresponds to first hyperthyroidism diagnosis, prior to any ophthalmopathy symptoms. Unmatched junction bases numbered 10, after V lost 6 bases and J lost 7 bases. The germline V gene encodes CDR1 LGHNA and CDR2 YSLEER. There are 15 residues in the CDR3. What was amplified from RNA transcripts were TCR beta CDR3 regions. First-round RT-PCR with HTBI primers amplified the TCR CDR3 region. Via MiXCR, TCRdb re-called the multiplex PCR reads, giving one row per CDR3 protein. The sample yields roughly 290,000 distinct CDR3 sequences, approximately 12% seen once. There are many counts of this clonotype.

The sequencing sample was made of blood. J is TRBJ2-1 and V is TRBV4-3; 9 bases fit TRBD2. This TCR came from a woman between 25 and 40 years old with Graves' hyperthyroidism that later progressed to Graves' ophthalmopathy. CDR3 residues: CASSPTSGVGNEQFF. Written as DNA, the CDR3 is TGCGCCAGCAGTCCGACTAGCGGAGTCGGGAATGAGCAGTTCTTC.